These 19 T cell receptor beta chains share one sample of origin, sequenced in a study of tumor-infiltrating lymphocytes in primary liver carcinoma. Total RNA (approximately 500 ng) served as template for TCR beta cDNA synthesis primed by a constant-region primer. A slightly modified ARM-PCR protocol with three nested multiplex PCR rounds produced these TCR beta libraries. Primers for the first two PCR rounds were TRBV1-TRBV30 forward primers and a C-beta reverse primer (about 11 cycles per round). TCRdb re-derived calls from the multiplex PCR reads in MiXCR, one entry per CDR3 protein. The sample includes 30,000 to 40,000 distinct CDR3 sequences, roughly 74% seen only once; the top ten take approximately 15%. For each extraction, RNA and DNA were obtained together from about 21-30 mg of unsorted bulk tissue. Sequenced material: liver tumor tissue from sampling region 4. Subset: tumor region T4, right-lateral pole. The receptors were gathered from a man aged 35 to 55 with primary liver carcinoma and hepatitis B virus infection.

Details on this clonotype: A read error may account for a junction end that differs from germline. The chain links TRBV6-1 to TRBJ2-5; D ambiguous. In germline, CDR1 is MNHNS, CDR2 SASEGT. The CDR3 covers 15 residues. CDR3: CACSEAVGGQETQYF. As DNA, the CDR3 is TGTGCCTGCAGTGAAGCAGTGGGCGGCCAAGAGACCCAGTATTTC.

Concerning this clonotype: The junction departs from germline at one end; a sequencing error may be responsible. V and J are TRBV28 and TRBJ2-5, with 8 bases fitting TRBD1. This CDR3 comprises 16 residues. CDR1 MDHEN and CDR2 SYDVKM come from the germline V gene. CDR3 in DNA: TGTGTCAGCAGTCAAACAGGGGGTAATTTTCGAGAGACCCAGTACTTC. This gives the protein CVSSQTGGNFRETQYF.

Comment on this clonotype: Being one base from a much bigger clone, this may be a read error. The gene calls are TRBV19 and TRBJ2-6; 9 bases fit TRBD1. Per the germline V gene, CDR1 is LNHDA and CDR2 is SQIVND (reference sequence). This CDR3 is 18 amino acids long. The CDR3 region has the DNA TGTGCCAGTAGTTGGAGGACAGGGGCGGGATCTGGGGTCAACGTCCTGACTTTC. Residues: CASSWRTGAGSGVNVLTF.

A word on this clonotype: An end of the junction does not agree with germline; a read error may underlie this. CDR3 bases: TGTGCCGGCAGTGCCGTAGCGGGATGGGTAAACAATGAACTGTTCTTC. Protein product: CAGSAVAGWVNNELFF. V is TRBV14 and J is TRBJ2-1; 8 bases agree with TRBD2. The CDR3 has 16 amino acids. Germline V gene lookup returns CDR1 SGHDN and CDR2 FVKESK.

To note about this clonotype: This may be a read error, as it is one base from a much larger clone. This chain links TRBV7-2 with TRBJ2-7, with D possibly being TRBD2 (5 bases). The germline V gene encodes CDR1 SGHTA and CDR2 FQGNSA. This CDR3 is 15 amino acids long. V lost 5 bases and J lost 0, with 14 bases in between. CDR3: CASSGALGLSYEQYF. CDR3 sequence (DNA): TGTGCCAGCAGCGGCGCACTAGGCCTCTCCTACGAGCAGTACTTC.

The CDR3: CASSLDHRGRETVGLFF. The CDR3 DNA reads TGTGCCAGCAGCTTAGATCATCGGGGTAGGGAGACCGTGGGGCTGTTTTTT. The chain employs TRBV11-2 and TRBJ2-2, with D possibly being TRBD2 (5 bases). The CDR3 contains 17 residues. Per the germline V gene, CDR1 is SGHAT and CDR2 is FQNNGV. The germline V and J ends were trimmed by 0 bases and 13 bases, with 24 bases remaining between them.

About this clonotype: No conserved phenylalanine or tryptophan is present at the end of the CDR3, so a read error is the likely explanation. The rearrangement links TRBV29-1 to TRBJ2-2; TRBD2 agrees at 10 bases. The V and J ends lost 6 bases and 0 bases, in that order; junction bases with no gene match: 4. From germline, CDR1 is SQVTM and CDR2 ANQGSEA. This CDR3 is 15 amino acids long. The CDR3 sequence is CSVGTSEANTGELFI. Written as DNA, the CDR3 is TGCAGCGTGGGGACTAGCGAGGCGAACACCGGGGAGCTGTTTATT.

For this clonotype: Germline and junction disagree at one end, which may indicate a read error. The rearrangement uses TRBV28 and TRBJ2-5; TRBD1 aligns across 7 bases. This CDR3 is 13 amino acids long. CDR1 MDHEN and CDR2 SYDVKM come from the germline V gene. CDR3 coding DNA: TGTGCCAGCCGACCACAGGGGACGGAGATCCAGTACTTC. Translation gives CASRPQGTEIQYF.

Only one count was recorded for this clonotype. Relative to the germline gene, one junction end is altered; a read error may explain this. The chain recombines TRBV6-6 with TRBJ1-3; 7 nucleotides align to TRBD1. This CDR3 has 15 residues. Germline V gives CDR1 MNHNY, CDR2 SVGAGI (reference sequence). CDR3 sequence: CAGSPRGDSGNTIYF. The DNA for the CDR3 is TGTGCCGGCAGTCCCAGGGGGGACTCTGGAAACACCATATATTTT.

On this clonotype: The junction departs from the called germline gene at one end, perhaps through a read error. The chain is built from TRBV5-1 and TRBJ2-7, with a tentative D call TRBD1 (5 bases). The germline V gene encodes CDR1 SGHRS and CDR2 YFSETQ. CDR3 size: 10 residues. CDR3 bases: TGCGCCAGCAACTTGTTGGGAAGGGGCTTC. Translation: CASNLLGRGF.

This clonotype was counted a single time. A junction boundary mismatches the germline segment, possibly from a read error. The V call is TRBV14, the J call TRBJ2-1; 8 bases are a match to TRBD2. The CDR3 is 16 amino acids. Germline V gene data show CDR1 as SGHDN and CDR2 as FVKESK. In DNA form, the CDR3 reads TGTGCCAGTAGTGTCGTAGCGGGATGGGTAAACAATGAGCAGTCCTTC. It yields the protein CASSVVAGWVNNEQSF.

There are a few counts of this clonotype. The rearrangement joins TRBV28 to TRBJ1-4; a weak D match, TRBD1 (6 bases). Germline V gene data show CDR1 as MDHEN and CDR2 as SYDVKM. Trimming stripped 9 bases from V and 5 bases from J, with 19 bases between. The CDR3 has 15 residues. The CDR3 region has the DNA TGTGCCAGTGGTTTCGGGGGCTCTACCAATGAAAAACTGTTTTTT. It is translated as CASGFGGSTNEKLFF.

This clonotype is termed medium-sized. The V and J genes are TRBV11-2 and TRBJ2-3; TRBD1 is a possible D gene (5 bases). V was cut by 3 bases and J by 4 bases, with 8 bases left in between. Germline assignment: CDR1 SGHAT and CDR2 FQNNGV. The CDR3 length is 13 residues. CDR3 sequence (DNA): TGTGCCAGCAGCTTCCCAGGGCCAGATACGCAGTATTTT. Protein: CASSFPGPDTQYF. Filled out from reference TRBV11-2 and TRBJ2-3, the complete variable domain reads EAGVAQSPRYKIIEKRQSVAFWCNPISGHATLYWYQQILGQGPKLLIQFQNNGVVDDSQLPKDRFSAERLKGVDSTLKIQPAKLEDSAVYLCASSFPGPDTQYFGPGTRLTVL.

Concerning this clonotype itself: This may be a read error: a much more frequent sequence differs by one nucleotide. The conserved final phenylalanine or tryptophan is absent from the CDR3, which likely points to a read error. This chain links TRBV7-3 with TRBJ2-1; D is ambiguous. CDR3 length equals 12 residues. Germline CDR1 and CDR2: SGHTA and FQGTGA. V was clipped by 5 bases and J by 9 bases, with 11 bases between them. This chain's CDR3 is CASSRGRSEQFL. CDR3 nucleotides: TGTGCCAGCAGCCGAGGACGTAGTGAGCAGTTCTTA.

Concerning this clonotype itself: The junction and the germline gene differ at one end; a read error may be behind it. V usage is TRBV4-2 and J usage is TRBJ2-1; 9 nucleotides match TRBD2. This CDR3 is 16 amino acids long. Per the germline V gene, CDR1 is LGHNA and CDR2 is YNFKEQ. In DNA, the CDR3 is TGTGCCAGAAGCCAAGATCTGGGGGCTAGCGGGAATGAGTACTTCTTC. Translation: CARSQDLGASGNEYFF.

Of note for this clonotype: One end of the junction varies from germline; a read error may be responsible. The chain joins TRBV6-9 to TRBJ2-1, with 9 bases that match TRBD2. The V gene's germline CDR1 is MNHGY and CDR2 SVAAGI. The CDR3 contains 20 residues. Here the CDR3 reads CARSCSAGGPDRSSYNEQFF. Written as DNA, the CDR3 is TGTGCCAGAAGTTGTTCCGCGGGAGGGCCCGATCGGAGCTCCTATAATGAGCAGTTCTTC.

The chain carries TRBV29-1 and TRBJ2-2; 8 bases line up with TRBD2. The ends lost 4 bases at V and 0 bases at J; junction bases unmatched: 10. CDR1 is SQVTM, CDR2 ANQGSEA, per germline. This CDR3 contains 17 residues. CDR3: CSVAGTRGRPNTGELFF. The DNA for the CDR3 is TGCAGCGTTGCGGGGACTAGGGGGAGGCCGAACACCGGGGAGCTGTTTTTT.

To note about this clonotype: Sequence at one end of the junction differs from germline and may be a read error. This chain joins TRBV28 and TRBJ1-2, with 8 bases lining up with TRBD1. Germline lookup yields CDR1 MDHEN and CDR2 SYDVKM. The CDR3 spans 15 residues. CDR3 in amino acids: CTSHGQGLANYGYTF. In nucleotides, the CDR3 is TGTACCAGCCATGGACAGGGCCTAGCTAACTATGGCTACACCTTC.

This clonotype rates as medium-sized. The chain recombines TRBV12-3 or TRBV12-4 with TRBJ2-1, with D unclear. V was trimmed by 5 bases and J by 8 bases, leaving 22 bases between them. CDR3 size: 16 residues. The CDR3 nucleotides read TGTGCCAGCAGTGGGCCCCGGCGGACCCCTCCGGATGAGCAGTTCTTC. It specifies CASSGPRRTPPDEQFF.